This T cell receptor beta chain was profiled in a study of T-cell memory formation after mild COVID-19. Study as a whole: Largely, the TCR clusters proved donor specific. Whole-study results and caveats: Mainly in CM and EM were contracting CD4+ clones; CD8+ were in EMRA. The finding that pre-infection memory included some responding clones suggested that cross-reactive memory joined.

Germline assignment: CDR1 MNHNS and CDR2 SASEGT. The CDR3 has 14 amino acids. With 5 bases clipped from V and 5 bases from J, the junction kept 5 bases outside the gene matches. This clonotype was detected a few times. No antigen is known for it. TCRdb redid the calling of the 5' RACE reads with MiXCR, one entry per CDR3 protein. The sample has over 350,000 distinct CDR3 sequences, about 24% seen once. Sequenced sample: PBMCs or a T cell subset sorted from them (not recorded which). This chain connects TRBV6-1 to TRBJ2-1; TRBD2 aligns across 8 bases. The sequence came from an adult woman who had mild COVID-19 (a few samples of this study predate the infection). Cell type and time point are not known. CDR3 DNA sequence: TGTGCCAGCAGTTTAACTAGCGGCGACAATGAGCAGTTCTTC. Its protein is CASSLTSGDNEQFF.